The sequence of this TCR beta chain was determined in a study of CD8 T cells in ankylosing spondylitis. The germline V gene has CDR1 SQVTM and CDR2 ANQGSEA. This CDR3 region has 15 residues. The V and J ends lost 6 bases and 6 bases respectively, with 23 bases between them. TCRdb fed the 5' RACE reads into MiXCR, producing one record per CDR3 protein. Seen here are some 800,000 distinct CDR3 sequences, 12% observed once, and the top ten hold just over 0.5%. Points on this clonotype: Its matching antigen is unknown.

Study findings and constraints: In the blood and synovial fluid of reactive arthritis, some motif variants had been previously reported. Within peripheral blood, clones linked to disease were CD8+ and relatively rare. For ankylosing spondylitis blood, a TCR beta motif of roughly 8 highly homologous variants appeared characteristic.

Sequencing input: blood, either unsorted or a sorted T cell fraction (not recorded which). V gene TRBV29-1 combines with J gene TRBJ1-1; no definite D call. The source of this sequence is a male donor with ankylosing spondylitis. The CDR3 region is CSVALRGGSSAEAFF. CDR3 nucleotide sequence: TGCAGCGTCGCACTTCGCGGAGGGAGTAGCGCTGAAGCTTTCTTT.